A selection of T cell receptor beta chains follows, all from one sample in a study of T cell responses to AZD1222 COVID-19 vaccine. This table comes from immunoSEQ multiplex PCR, and its TCRdb copy is limited to in-frame clones, with some not included. The sample gives about 120,000 clones, about 90% of which show up once; 5% to 6.5% is in the top ten. Sequenced here: peripheral blood, sampled on day 0 of AZD1222 vaccination. These receptors were taken from an adult in good health. Each CDR3 is given with its conserved first and last residue. D genes are given only for firm matches. Where a row states a size, it is once, few, many or the class of an expanded clone; other rows omit it.

j_gene: TRBJ1-2
v_gene: TRBV3-1/TRBV3-2
d_gene: NA
abundance: NA
CDR3aa: CASSLRRDYGYTF
CDR3nt: TGTGCCAGCAGCCTGCGTCGGGACTATGGCTACACCTTC

j_gene: TRBJ1-4
v_gene: TRBV14
d_gene: NA
abundance: NA
CDR3aa: CASSQKTATNEKLFF
CDR3nt: TGTGCCAGCAGCCAAAAAACAGCAACTAATGAAAAACTGTTTTTT

j_gene: TRBJ1-2
v_gene: TRBV7-8
d_gene: TRBD1
abundance: few
CDR3aa: CASSSTGAVYGYTF
CDR3nt: TGTGCCAGCAGCTCGACAGGGGCAGTCTATGGCTACACCTTC

j_gene: TRBJ2-3
v_gene: TRBV20-1
d_gene: TRBD1
abundance: NA
CDR3aa: CSASWTGGSTDTQYF
CDR3nt: TGCAGTGCTAGTTGGACAGGGGGTAGCACAGATACGCAGTATTTT

j_gene: TRBJ1-5
v_gene: TRBV6-5
d_gene: NA
abundance: NA
CDR3aa: CATEARRSFNQPQHF
CDR3nt: TGTGCCACCGAGGCCAGGCGCTCGTTCAATCAGCCCCAGCATTTT

j_gene: TRBJ2-3
v_gene: TRBV24-1
d_gene: NA
abundance: NA
CDR3aa: CATSDPGSASTDTQYF
CDR3nt: TGTGCCACCAGTGATCCCGGTTCAGCTAGCACAGATACGCAGTATTTT

j_gene: TRBJ2-7
v_gene: TRBV7-6
d_gene: NA
abundance: NA
CDR3aa: CASSLVPPGHIPSYEQYF
CDR3nt: TGTGCCAGCAGCTTAGTCCCACCGGGACACATTCCCTCTTACGAGCAGTACTTC

j_gene: TRBJ1-1
v_gene: TRBV25-1
d_gene: NA
abundance: NA
CDR3aa: CASSITGLNTEAFF
CDR3nt: TGTGCCAGCAGTATCACAGGGTTGAACACTGAAGCTTTCTTT

j_gene: TRBJ1-6
v_gene: TRBV5-5
d_gene: TRBD1
abundance: NA
CDR3aa: CASREPGQGTSPLHF
CDR3nt: TGTGCCAGCAGGGAACCGGGACAGGGCACTTCACCCCTCCACTTT

j_gene: TRBJ2-3
v_gene: TRBV11-3
d_gene: TRBD2
abundance: NA
CDR3aa: CASSPGGVGTDTQYF
CDR3nt: TGTGCCAGCAGCCCGGGAGGGGTAGGAACAGATACGCAGTATTTT

j_gene: TRBJ2-3
v_gene: TRBV6-4
d_gene: NA
abundance: NA
CDR3aa: CASSERSTDTQYF
CDR3nt: TGTGCCAGCAGTGAGAGGAGCACAGATACGCAGTATTTT

j_gene: TRBJ1-2
v_gene: TRBV9
d_gene: NA
abundance: NA
CDR3aa: CASSVRGPGGYTF
CDR3nt: TGTGCCAGCAGCGTTAGAGGACCCGGGGGCTACACCTTC

j_gene: TRBJ2-1
v_gene: TRBV29-1
d_gene: NA
abundance: NA
CDR3aa: CSVETVSGYNEQFF
CDR3nt: TGCAGCGTTGAAACCGTTTCCGGGTACAATGAGCAGTTCTTC

j_gene: TRBJ2-7
v_gene: TRBV12-3/TRBV12-4
d_gene: NA
abundance: once
CDR3aa: CASSLYRNEQYF
CDR3nt: TGTGCCAGCAGTTTGTACAGGAACGAGCAGTACTTC

j_gene: TRBJ2-3
v_gene: TRBV7-3
d_gene: NA
abundance: NA
CDR3aa: CASSLTGRTSAGTDTQYF
CDR3nt: TGTGCCAGCAGCTTAACGGGGAGGACTTCAGCCGGCACAGATACGCAGTATTTT

j_gene: TRBJ2-7
v_gene: TRBV12-3/TRBV12-4
d_gene: TRBD1
abundance: NA
CDR3aa: CASSNRGHYEQYF
CDR3nt: TGTGCCAGCAGTAACAGGGGCCACTACGAGCAGTACTTC

j_gene: TRBJ1-1
v_gene: TRBV6-1
d_gene: TRBD1
abundance: many
CDR3aa: CASSEAGTGGTEAFF
CDR3nt: TGTGCCAGCAGTGAAGCCGGGACAGGGGGCACTGAAGCTTTCTTT

j_gene: TRBJ1-1
v_gene: TRBV4-2
d_gene: NA
abundance: NA
CDR3aa: CASSQGDGGAGAFF
CDR3nt: TGTGCCAGCAGCCAAGGGGATGGGGGTGCTGGAGCTTTCTTT